This T cell receptor beta chain is drawn from a study of blood T cell repertoires in COVID-19 (dated by TCRdb to about 2020). For context, the study as a whole: Samples covering the acute and convalescent phases of COVID-19 were provided by collaborators in the United States, Italy and Spain. The prospective study material was composed of cDNA or gDNA derived from T cells, B-cell-depleted T cells, or PBMCs. Subjects who had been exposed to COVID-19, were actively infected with it, or had recovered from it provided the deeply sampled blood TCRbeta repertoires that made up the dataset. The repertoires were released in a freely available public database meant as a resource for research on the immune response to SARS-CoV-2. Samples were obtained from the ongoing ImmuneRACE study (first 160 participants) and from 1,254 subjects provided by 6 global collaborators. A de-identified subject ID, COVID-19 status, age in years and sex were almost always included in the sample metadata. HLA class I and class II types, where available, came from metadata supplied by the sample provider rather than from assay-based typing. The study at large found these results: The quantity of clinical and demographic metadata differed by source and by participant and was supplied without curation.

Whole blood was collected in K2EDTA tubes by collaborating institutions according to the institutions' own protocols. For TCRbeta analysis, collaborators shipped samples in one of three forms: frozen whole blood, isolated PBMCs, or DNA extracted from either of those sample types. The V and J ends are trimmed by 7 bases and 4 bases, leaving 17 bases between them. There are 15 amino acids in the CDR3, from cysteine to phenylalanine inclusive. The read is trimmed to its CDR3 DNA, 45 bases read in frame from base 1. CDR1 LNHDA and CDR2 SQIVND were looked up in the germline V gene (reference sequence). About this clone: No antigen is known for it. No quality values exist for individual bases; no much larger clone is one base distant.

TCRbeta CDR3 regions were amplified from genomic DNA by means of the immunoSEQ Assay, a bias-controlled multiplex PCR. Concerning the study's data processing: The number of nucleated cells in each sample was estimated from the amplification of reference gene primers within the assay. To quantify the absolute abundance of each unique TCRbeta CDR3 rearrangement, sequence reads were collapsed and filtered. For each sample, productive Simpson clonality was calculated as the square root of Simpson's diversity index across productive rearrangements. Entries here come from immuneACCESS through TCRdb and include only in-frame sequences with V and J called. Some clones fail to appear in such tables; in the studies checked, an unresolved V gene covers under half of the shortfall, and the cause of the remainder is unknown. From that table come the V and J calls and clone size; the DNA was used to work out D and trimming. This sample gives 200,000 to 250,000 clones in total; 80% to 90% of them show up just once. The ten largest clonotypes hold over 9.5% of the sample.

The sequencing sample was made of peripheral blood. This clonotype was sampled from a woman aged 80 or over with acute or convalescent COVID-19. The receptor chain draws on TRBV19 and TRBJ1-5, with no confidently assigned D gene. The DNA sequence is given as TGTGCCAGTACCGGGCTAGGCCGGGGTAATCAGCCCCAGCATTTT. Its protein product is CASTGLGRGNQPQHF.